This T cell receptor beta chain is drawn from a study of T cells in Graves' hyperthyroidism and ophthalmopathy. Study-level information: Peripheral blood draws took place at initial diagnosis, ahead of any treatment.

Amplification of TCR beta CDR3 regions was performed using RNA transcripts as template. An initial round of RT-PCR targeting the TCR CDR3 relied on the HTBI primer set. Each CDR3 protein is one row after TCRdb ran MiXCR on the multiplex PCR reads. The sample has 600,000 or so distinct CDR3 sequences, 13% to 15% seen once. The length of the CDR3 is 18 residues. Germline CDR1 is MNHNS and CDR2 is SASEGT. The ends lost 5 bases at V and 3 bases at J; junction bases unmatched: 16. Study results and limitations: A model of 13 V-J features distinguished ophthalmopathy from stable hyperthyroidism. Blood also carried most thyroid clonotypes expanded above 0.001.

This clonotype was observed at least ten times. Its antigen is not identified. Sequencing was carried out using blood. The source is a woman between 18 and 30 years old with Graves' ophthalmopathy. The chain employs TRBV6-1 and TRBJ2-7, with TRBD2 matching 10 bases. This CDR3 reads CASSPNPPRSGRVYEQYF. The CDR3 nucleotides are TGTGCCAGCAGTCCAAACCCCCCCCGGAGCGGGAGGGTCTACGAGCAGTACTTC.